This T cell receptor beta chain was retrieved from a study of cytotoxic CD8 clonotypes in ibrutinib-treated CLL. For this clone: An end of the junction differs from the germline gene, which may be a read error.

This CDR3 spans 14 amino acids. Germline values: CDR1 MNHEY, CDR2 SMNVEV (reference sequence). Data came from immunoSEQ multiplex PCR; TCRdb stores just in-frame clones and leaves some out. The data show over 95,000 clones, approximately 56% seen once. V gene TRBV27 combines with J gene TRBJ1-1, with TRBD1 matching over 9 bases. Sequences were derived from PBMCs, sampled after 24 months of ibrutinib treatment. The sequence was obtained from a human donor with chronic lymphocytic leukemia. CDR3 sequence: CATSDGTGLTEAFF. DNA for the CDR3: TGTGCCACCAGTGACGGGACAGGGCTCACTGAAGCTTTCTTT.